The rows below give T cell receptor beta chains drawn from one sample of a study of T cells in Graves' hyperthyroidism and ophthalmopathy. TCRdb fed the multiplex PCR reads into MiXCR, producing one record per CDR3 protein. Here the sample spans around 290,000 distinct CDR3 sequences, roughly 15% being singletons. The source material was blood. The receptors come from a woman aged 40 to 55 with Graves' hyperthyroidism. CDR3s include the opening cysteine and the closing phenylalanine or tryptophan. The order of the fields is V gene, J gene, D gene, clone size, CDR3 DNA, CDR3 protein. A D gene is named only where the DNA matches it firmly. Size is stated for part of the rows, as once, few or many counts, or as a class when the clone is expanded.

v_call: TRBV7-8; j_call: TRBJ2-1; d_call: TRBD2; clone_size: many; cdr3_nt: TGTGCCAGCAGCTTAGCCCTAGCGGGAGGCTATGAGCAGTTCTTC; cdr3_aa: CASSLALAGGYEQFF
v_call: TRBV10-3; j_call: TRBJ1-4; d_call: -; clone_size: few; cdr3_nt: TGTGCCATCAGTGAGGACAGGCGAGGGGAAAAACTGTTTTTT; cdr3_aa: CAISEDRRGEKLFF
v_call: TRBV11-2; j_call: TRBJ2-1; d_call: -; clone_size: many; cdr3_nt: TGTGCCAGCAGATCACTAACAGGACCTGCCTACAATGAGCAGTTCTTC; cdr3_aa: CASRSLTGPAYNEQFF
v_call: TRBV24-1; j_call: TRBJ2-7; d_call: -; clone_size: many; cdr3_nt: TGTGCCACCAGTGGGATCAACGGAGGCGAGCAGTACTTC; cdr3_aa: CATSGINGGEQYF
v_call: TRBV10-3; j_call: TRBJ1-2; d_call: TRBD1; clone_size: few; cdr3_nt: TGTGCCAGCTGGACAGGGGAGGGCTACACCTTC; cdr3_aa: CASWTGEGYTF
v_call: TRBV2; j_call: TRBJ2-7; d_call: -; clone_size: many; cdr3_nt: TGTGCCAGCAGGAGCCTTGCCTACGAGCAGTACTTC; cdr3_aa: CASRSLAYEQYF
v_call: TRBV19; j_call: TRBJ1-2; d_call: -; clone_size: many; cdr3_nt: TGTGCCAGTAGTATAGGTCCGCAAACCGGGGGCTACACCTTC; cdr3_aa: CASSIGPQTGGYTF
v_call: TRBV2; j_call: TRBJ1-1; d_call: TRBD1; clone_size: many; cdr3_nt: TGTGCCAGCAGTGAATCAGGGGGGGGTGAAGCTTTCTTT; cdr3_aa: CASSESGGGEAFF
v_call: TRBV2; j_call: TRBJ1-2; d_call: -; clone_size: -; cdr3_nt: TGTGCCAGCAGTGAAGAGAGGGACACTGGAGGCTACACCTTC; cdr3_aa: CASSEERDTGGYTF
v_call: TRBV10-3; j_call: TRBJ2-1; d_call: TRBD1; clone_size: many; cdr3_nt: TGTGCCATCAGACGACGGGACAGTTCCTACAATGAGCAGTTCTTC; cdr3_aa: CAIRRRDSSYNEQFF
v_call: TRBV29-1; j_call: TRBJ1-2; d_call: -; clone_size: many; cdr3_nt: TGCAGCCCGTTGAACTATGGCTACACCTTC; cdr3_aa: CSPLNYGYTF
v_call: TRBV20-1; j_call: TRBJ2-7; d_call: -; clone_size: -; cdr3_nt: TGCAGTGCTAAGGAGAATAATTACGAGCAGTACTTC; cdr3_aa: CSAKENNYEQYF
v_call: TRBV19; j_call: TRBJ1-2; d_call: -; clone_size: -; cdr3_nt: TGTGCCAGTAGTGAAACCAGGGGCGGCTACACCTTC; cdr3_aa: CASSETRGGYTF
v_call: TRBV12-3/TRBV12-4; j_call: TRBJ2-3; d_call: TRBD2; clone_size: many; cdr3_nt: TGTGCCAGCAGTCCTCTAGCGGGAGGGCCGAGAGATACGCAGTATTTT; cdr3_aa: CASSPLAGGPRDTQYF
v_call: TRBV27; j_call: TRBJ1-2; d_call: TRBD1; clone_size: -; cdr3_nt: TGTGCCAGCAGATTGACAGGGGGTTGGGGCTATGGCTACACCTTC; cdr3_aa: CASRLTGGWGYGYTF
v_call: TRBV6-5; j_call: TRBJ1-2; d_call: -; clone_size: many; cdr3_nt: TGTGCCAGCAGTTACGGAGGGGACCGCTATGGCTACACCTTC; cdr3_aa: CASSYGGDRYGYTF
v_call: TRBV4-1; j_call: TRBJ1-5; d_call: -; clone_size: many; cdr3_nt: TGCGCCAGCAGCCAAGATAGGGGCCCCGGGCAGCCCCAGCATTTT; cdr3_aa: CASSQDRGPGQPQHF
v_call: TRBV28; j_call: TRBJ1-1; d_call: -; clone_size: -; cdr3_nt: TGTGCCAGCAACAAAAACACTGAAGCTTTCTTT; cdr3_aa: CASNKNTEAFF
v_call: TRBV14; j_call: TRBJ2-5; d_call: -; clone_size: few; cdr3_nt: TGTGCCAGCAGCCAACAGGGTCTGGAGACCCAGTACTTC; cdr3_aa: CASSQQGLETQYF
v_call: TRBV10-3; j_call: TRBJ2-7; d_call: TRBD2; clone_size: many; cdr3_nt: TGTGCCACCGCTATAGCGGGGTACGAGCAGTACTTC; cdr3_aa: CATAIAGYEQYF
v_call: TRBV20-1; j_call: TRBJ2-1; d_call: -; clone_size: many; cdr3_nt: TGCAGTGCTTATCCGCAGGGGCACTCCTACAATGAGCAGTTCTTC; cdr3_aa: CSAYPQGHSYNEQFF
v_call: TRBV2; j_call: TRBJ2-1; d_call: TRBD1; clone_size: -; cdr3_nt: TGTGCCAGCGCCGGGACAGCATACAATGAGCAGTTCTTC; cdr3_aa: CASAGTAYNEQFF
v_call: TRBV30; j_call: TRBJ1-2; d_call: -; clone_size: -; cdr3_nt: TGTGCCTGGAATACGGGCTTTGGCTACACCTTC; cdr3_aa: CAWNTGFGYTF
v_call: TRBV5-1; j_call: TRBJ2-1; d_call: TRBD2; clone_size: few; cdr3_nt: TGCGCCAGCAGCTATAGGGCTAGCGGTTTGGTGGGTGAGCAGTTCTTC; cdr3_aa: CASSYRASGLVGEQFF
v_call: TRBV29-1; j_call: TRBJ2-5; d_call: TRBD2; clone_size: many; cdr3_nt: TGCAGCGTTGAGGGGATCAGCGGGAGGCAAGAGACCCAGTACTTC; cdr3_aa: CSVEGISGRQETQYF
v_call: TRBV12-3/TRBV12-4; j_call: TRBJ1-2; d_call: -; clone_size: few; cdr3_nt: TGTGCCACGACCCGAGGGGACTATGGCTACACCTTC; cdr3_aa: CATTRGDYGYTF
v_call: TRBV19; j_call: TRBJ2-3; d_call: -; clone_size: few; cdr3_nt: TGTGCCAGTAGTATCGGCTCATACTTCCTTCGGCAAGCAGATACGCAGTATTTT; cdr3_aa: CASSIGSYFLRQADTQYF
v_call: TRBV2; j_call: TRBJ1-3; d_call: -; clone_size: many; cdr3_nt: TGTGCCAGCAGCGAGTTCGGGGGGATTGGAAACACCATATATTTT; cdr3_aa: CASSEFGGIGNTIYF
v_call: TRBV28; j_call: TRBJ2-5; d_call: TRBD1; clone_size: many; cdr3_nt: TGTGCCAGCAGCTGGACAGGGGGCGGGGAGACCCAGTACTTC; cdr3_aa: CASSWTGGGETQYF